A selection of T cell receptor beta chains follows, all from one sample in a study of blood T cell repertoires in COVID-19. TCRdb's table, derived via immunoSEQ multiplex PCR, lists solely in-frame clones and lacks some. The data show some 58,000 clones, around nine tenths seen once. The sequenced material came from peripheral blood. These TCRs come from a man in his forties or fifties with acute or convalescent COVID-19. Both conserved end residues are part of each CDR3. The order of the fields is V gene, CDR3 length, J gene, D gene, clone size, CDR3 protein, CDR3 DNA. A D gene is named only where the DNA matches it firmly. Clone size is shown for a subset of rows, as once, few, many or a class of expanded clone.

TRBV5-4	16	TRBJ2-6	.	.	CASSLNLGAGANVLTF	TGTGCCAGCAGCTTGAATCTGGGCGCTGGGGCCAACGTCCTGACTTTC
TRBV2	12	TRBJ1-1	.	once	CASYGDYTEAFF	TGTGCCAGCTACGGGGACTACACTGAAGCTTTCTTT
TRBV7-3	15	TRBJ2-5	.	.	CASSLGGRLQETQYF	TGTGCCAGCAGCTTAGGCGGTCGGCTCCAGGAGACCCAGTACTTC
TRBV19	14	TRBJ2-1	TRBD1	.	CASKPPETGKPLFF	TGTGCCAGTAAACCCCCCGAGACAGGGAAACCCTTGTTCTTC
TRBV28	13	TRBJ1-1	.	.	CASSLQGLAEAFF	TGTGCCAGCAGTTTACAGGGTTTGGCTGAAGCTTTCTTT
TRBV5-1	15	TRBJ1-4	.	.	CASSLNRPRGEKLFF	TGCGCCAGCAGCTTGAACAGGCCGCGGGGAGAAAAACTGTTTTTT
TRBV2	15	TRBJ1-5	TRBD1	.	CASRRPGQGNQPQHF	TGTGCCAGCAGGAGACCGGGACAGGGTAATCAGCCCCAGCATTTT
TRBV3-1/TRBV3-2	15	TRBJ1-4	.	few	CASGYSGWGNEKLFF	TGTGCCAGCGGGTACTCAGGGTGGGGTAATGAAAAACTGTTTTTT
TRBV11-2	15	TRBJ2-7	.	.	CASSSPRDTDYEQYF	TGTGCCAGCAGCTCACCCCGGGACACCGACTACGAGCAGTACTTC
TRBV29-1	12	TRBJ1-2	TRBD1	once	CSVDTTGAGYTF	TGCAGCGTTGATACGACAGGGGCTGGCTACACCTTC
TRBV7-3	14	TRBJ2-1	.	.	CASSLTSSYNEQFF	TGTGCCAGCAGCTTGACTAGCTCCTACAATGAGCAGTTCTTC
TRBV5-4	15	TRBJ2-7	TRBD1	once	CASSFGQGAFYEQYF	TGTGCCAGCAGCTTTGGACAGGGGGCTTTCTACGAGCAGTACTTC
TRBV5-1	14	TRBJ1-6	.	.	CASSLGQQNSPLHF	TGCGCCAGCAGCTTAGGACAGCAAAATTCACCCCTCCACTTT
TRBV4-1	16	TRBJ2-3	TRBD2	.	CASAGGGLFSTDTQYF	TGCGCCTCGGCGGGCGGGGGGCTCTTTAGCACAGATACGCAGTATTTT
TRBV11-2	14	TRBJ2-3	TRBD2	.	CASRRAGGTDTQYF	TGTGCCAGCAGACGAGCGGGAGGCACAGATACGCAGTATTTT
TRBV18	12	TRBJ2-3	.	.	CASSLEGNTQYF	TGTGCCAGCTCACTAGAGGGAAATACGCAGTATTTT
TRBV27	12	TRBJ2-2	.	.	CASSHRVGELFF	TGTGCCAGCAGCCACAGGGTCGGGGAGCTGTTTTTT
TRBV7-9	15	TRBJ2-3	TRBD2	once	CASISGTSVTDTQYF	TGTGCCAGCATCTCCGGGACTAGCGTCACAGATACGCAGTATTTT
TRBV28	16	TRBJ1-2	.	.	CASSLVSGGNRGGYTF	TGTGCCAGCAGTTTGGTTTCGGGAGGGAACCGCGGTGGCTACACCTTC
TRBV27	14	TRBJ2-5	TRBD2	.	CASRPLAAKETQYF	TGTGCCAGCAGACCCCTAGCGGCAAAAGAGACCCAGTACTTC
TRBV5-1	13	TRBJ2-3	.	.	CASGTLGTDTQYF	TGCGCCAGCGGCACATTGGGCACAGATACGCAGTATTTT
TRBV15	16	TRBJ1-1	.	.	CATSRDRGVLNTEAFF	TGTGCCACCAGCAGAGATCGGGGAGTCTTGAACACTGAAGCTTTCTTT
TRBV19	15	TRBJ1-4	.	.	CASSIQDSVNEKLFF	TGTGCCAGTAGTATTCAGGACAGCGTAAATGAAAAACTGTTTTTT
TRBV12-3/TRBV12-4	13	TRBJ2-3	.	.	CASSQAEVVTQYF	TGTGCCAGCAGCCAGGCCGAAGTGGTGACGCAGTATTTT
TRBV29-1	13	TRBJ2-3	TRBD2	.	CSGDSGGTDTQYF	TGCAGCGGGGATAGCGGGGGCACAGATACGCAGTATTTT
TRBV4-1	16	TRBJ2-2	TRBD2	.	CASSRTSGRAGGELFF	TGCGCCAGCAGCCGGACTAGCGGGAGGGCCGGCGGGGAGCTGTTTTTT
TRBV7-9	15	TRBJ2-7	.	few	CASSPPRGVTYEQYF	TGTGCCAGCAGCCCCCCTAGAGGTGTCACCTACGAGCAGTACTTC
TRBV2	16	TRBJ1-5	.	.	CASTGQGSGSNQPQHF	TGTGCCAGCACCGGGCAGGGGTCGGGGAGCAATCAGCCCCAGCATTTT
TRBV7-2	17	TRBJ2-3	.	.	CASSLALGHTATDTQYF	TGTGCCAGCAGCTTAGCTTTAGGACACACGGCTACAGATACGCAGTATTTT
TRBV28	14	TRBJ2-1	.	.	CASSSIEVDNEQFF	TGTGCCAGCAGTTCCATAGAAGTTGACAATGAGCAGTTCTTC
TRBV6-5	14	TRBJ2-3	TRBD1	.	CASSPGTGRDTQYF	TGTGCCAGCAGTCCCGGGACAGGGCGGGATACGCAGTATTTT